This T cell receptor (beta chain) was recovered during a study of cytomegalovirus exposure and HLA in healthy donors. In regard to this clone: What it recognizes is unknown.

J lost 7 bases, V lost 6 bases, and 10 bases had no gene match. Germline values: CDR1 SQVTM, CDR2 ANQGSEA. The CDR3 covers 13 residues. Overall study results and limits: Specificity of three CMV-associated chains for CMV antigens was verified in vitro.

PCR used 60 Vbeta primers and 13 Jbeta primers. Sequencing was performed with immunoSEQ multiplex PCR; in TCRdb, only in-frame clones are kept and a portion is missing. The sample comprises tens of thousands of clones, about 73% of which are singletons, and 2.5% to 3% rests with the top ten. This receptor was identified in a man younger than 35 in good health and CMV-seronegative. Sequencing was done on a sample of PBMCs. The chain couples TRBV29-1 to TRBJ2-5; 8 bases map to TRBD1. The CDR3 bases are TGCAGCGTGCCTGGACAGGGTCCTTGGACCCAGTACTTC. It translates to CSVPGQGPWTQYF.